Here is one T cell receptor beta chain with its context. Its antigen is as yet unknown. These data originate in a study of OX40 agonist ivuxolimab in advanced cancers. Germline values: CDR1 GTSNPN, CDR2 SVGIG (reference sequence). The CDR3 is made up of 14 amino acids. V was shortened by 3 bases and J by 0 bases, with 12 bases between the two germline ends. Findings and limits, study-wide: Expanded peripheral T cell antigen specificity was not determined.

TCRdb's table, derived via immunoSEQ multiplex PCR, lists solely in-frame clones and lacks some. Here the sample spans about 19,000 clones, roughly nine tenths being singletons. J is TRBJ2-7 and V is TRBV30; D is undetermined. This TCR came from an adult with an advanced solid tumor such as melanoma, head and neck, liver or kidney cancer. Sample: CD4+ or CD8+ T cells sorted from blood, taken in a trial of the OX40 agonist ivuxolimab. CDR3: CAWRWIRSSYEQYF. The CDR3 DNA reads as TGTGCCTGGAGGTGGATCAGGAGCTCCTACGAGCAGTACTTC.